This T cell receptor (beta chain) is from a study of blood T cell repertoires in COVID-19. Study context: Acute and convalescent COVID-19 specimens originated in the United States, Italy and Spain. T cells, B-cell-depleted T cells, or PBMCs supplied cDNA or gDNA.

Germline loops: CDR1 SGHDT, CDR2 YYEEEE. The CDR3 length is 13 residues. V gave up 0 bases and J gave up 7 bases, with 10 bases separating them. In the authors' methods: Quantification of nucleated cells was approximated via reference gene primer amplification. Only in-frame clones appear in the TCRdb table, and some are missing; sequencing was by immunoSEQ multiplex PCR. V, J and clone size were drawn from that table, and D and trimming were deduced from the DNA. Of roughly 260,000 clones in the sample, approximately 92% are singletons; the top ten hold approximately 2.6%. Enrollment of patients from Seattle took place during active infection, with longitudinal follow-up.

The TCR was taken from a person under 35 with COVID-19, enrolled during active disease. This chain links TRBV5-6 with TRBJ1-2; perhaps TRBD1 as D (6 bases). The specimen sequenced was peripheral blood. The CDR3 spells CASSLEGGPGYTF. CDR3 bases: TGTGCCAGCAGCTTGGAAGGGGGTCCTGGCTACACCTTC.